The clone carrying this TCR beta chain was seen once. Antigen: not known. Per the original data handling: As immunoSEQ supplied junction-only sequences (without quality scores), filtering differed. Sequenced by immunoSEQ multiplex PCR; TCRdb stores in-frame clones only, minus some. The V and J calls and clone size were taken over from that table, and D and trimming were inferred from the DNA. The repertoire holds 1,500,000 or so clones, with roughly 96% as singletons. V shed 4 bases and J 6 bases; nucleotides not matched to a gene: 2. Germline V gene lookup returns CDR1 SQVTM and CDR2 ANQGSEA. This CDR3 comprises 12 residues. The data originate from a study of shared clonotypes between healthy human individuals. Findings and caveats of the study: Larger estimated richness was generally seen in naive subsets than in memory subsets. Shared across a few donors were 4% to 6% of the naive CD4 clonotypes. The low donor count limited represented genetic and exposure-history diversity.

This receptor was taken from a man aged 25-45 years in good health. This chain uses TRBV29-1 with TRBJ2-3; 9 bases fit TRBD2. Sequencing was carried out using naive CD4+ T cells sorted from blood. Regarding subset: CD45RA+ positively selected. DNA of the CDR3: TGCAGCGTTGCGGCGGGAGGGGATACGCAGTATTTT. Its translation is CSVAAGGDTQYF.